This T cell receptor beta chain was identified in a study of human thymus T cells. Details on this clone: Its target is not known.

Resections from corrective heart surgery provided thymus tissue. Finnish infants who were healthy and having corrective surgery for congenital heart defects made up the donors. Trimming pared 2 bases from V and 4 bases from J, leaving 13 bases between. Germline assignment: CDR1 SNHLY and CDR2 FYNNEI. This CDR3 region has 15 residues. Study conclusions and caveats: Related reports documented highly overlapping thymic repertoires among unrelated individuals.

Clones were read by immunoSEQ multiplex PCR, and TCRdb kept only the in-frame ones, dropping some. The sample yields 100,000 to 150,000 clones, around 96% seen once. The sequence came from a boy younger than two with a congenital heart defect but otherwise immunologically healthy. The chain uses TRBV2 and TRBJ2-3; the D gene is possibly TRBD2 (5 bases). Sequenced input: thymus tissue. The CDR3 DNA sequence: TGTGCCAGCAGTGAAAGGCCTAGCAGAGCAGATACGCAGTATTTT. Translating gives CASSERPSRADTQYF.